This T cell receptor (beta chain) stems from a study of cytomegalovirus exposure and HLA in healthy donors. Study conclusions and caveats: Immune exposure information comprised only CMV serostatus. Rare TCR sequences dominated, though some public TCRs recurred in many donors.

PCR amplification relied on 60 Vbeta primers (plus 13 Jbeta primers). The authors' processing: Approximately 9.9 million shared chains were among the about 80 million unique TCR beta chains that a later analysis counted. Profiling relied on immunoSEQ multiplex PCR, and the TCRdb table lists in-frame clones only, not all of them. From that table come the V and J calls and clone size; the DNA was used to work out D and trimming. Of 45,000 to 65,000 clones listed, roughly 80% are singletons. A remark on this clone: As yet, its antigen is unknown.

Losses at the gene ends were 6 bases for V and 2 bases for J; bases not matched to a gene: 6. The germline CDR1 and CDR2 sequences are SGHRS and YFSETQ. The CDR3 sequence is 17 residues long. The receptor comes from a woman in her thirties or forties in good health and CMV-seropositive. The chain combines TRBV5-1 with TRBJ2-6; 12 nucleotides line up with TRBD1. What was sequenced was PBMCs. DNA of the CDR3: TGCGCCAGCAAGATGGGACAGGGGGCCACTGGGGCCAACGTCCTGACTTTC. Translation gives CASKMGQGATGANVLTF.